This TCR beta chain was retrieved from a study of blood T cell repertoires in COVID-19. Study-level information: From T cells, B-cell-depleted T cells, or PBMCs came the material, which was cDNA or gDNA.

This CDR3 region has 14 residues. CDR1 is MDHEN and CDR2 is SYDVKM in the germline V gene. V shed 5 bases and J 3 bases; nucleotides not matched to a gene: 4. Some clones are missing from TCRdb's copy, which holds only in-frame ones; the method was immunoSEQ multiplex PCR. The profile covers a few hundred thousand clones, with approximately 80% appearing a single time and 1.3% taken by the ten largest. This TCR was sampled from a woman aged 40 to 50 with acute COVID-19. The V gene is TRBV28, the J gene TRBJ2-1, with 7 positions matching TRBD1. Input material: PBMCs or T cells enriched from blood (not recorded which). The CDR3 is CASSLTGLYNEQFF. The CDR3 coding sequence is TGTGCCAGCAGTCTGACAGGGCTCTACAATGAGCAGTTCTTC.